The 23 T cell receptor beta chains reported below all come from one sample, sequenced in a study of graft-versus-host responses after intestinal transplantation. Their antigen targets remain unknown. The repertoire was sequenced with immunoSEQ multiplex PCR; TCRdb's copy has only in-frame clones and lacks some. The sample yields some 100,000 clones, 92% seen once. The source was unstimulated CD8+ T cells sorted from spleen or lymph node cells, collected before transplant. The receptors derive from a human donor who was the organ donor for an intestinal transplant.

The rearrangement links TRBV27 to TRBJ2-1; 7 nucleotides agree with TRBD2. From germline, CDR1 is MNHEY and CDR2 SMNVEV (reference sequence). With 3 bases clipped from V and 7 bases from J, the junction kept 0 bases outside the gene matches. The CDR3 contains 12 residues. The CDR3 is CASSLGGNEQFF. CDR3 in DNA: TGTGCCAGCAGTTTGGGAGGGAATGAGCAGTTCTTC.

V and J are TRBV9 and TRBJ1-1; D is possibly TRBD1 (5 bases). Trimming stripped 0 bases from V and 0 bases from J, with 12 bases between. Germline values: CDR1 SGDLS, CDR2 YYNGEE. The CDR3 extends over 16 amino acids. The CDR3 DNA follows: TGTGCCAGCAGCGTAGGGGGCCAACTAATGAACACTGAAGCTTTCTTT. Translated: CASSVGGQLMNTEAFF.

This chain links TRBV27 with TRBJ2-7, with 10 nucleotides matching TRBD1. Trimming removed 6 bases from V and 4 bases from J; junction bases left unmatched: 12. Germline lookup yields CDR1 MNHEY and CDR2 SMNVEV (reference sequence). The CDR3 spans 16 residues. Written as DNA, the CDR3 is TGTGCCAGCAGCCACGAGACAGGGGGCATGGTGTACGAGCAGTACTTC. Translation gives CASSHETGGMVYEQYF.

CDR3: CASSIMVMSGNQPQHF. The CDR3 nucleotides read TGTGCCAGTAGTATTATGGTGATGAGTGGCAATCAGCCCCAGCATTTT. This sequence joins TRBV19 and TRBJ1-5; no definite D call. Trimming pared 3 bases from V and 2 bases from J, leaving 14 bases between. The CDR3 runs 16 residues. The germline V gene encodes CDR1 LNHDA and CDR2 SQIVND (reference sequence).

The chain carries TRBV11-3 and TRBJ2-3; 10 positions match TRBD2. V was pared by 6 bases and J by 2 bases, with 8 bases of the junction left unmatched. Germline V lookup: CDR1 SGHNT, CDR2 YENEEA. The CDR3 is made up of 16 amino acids. The DNA for the CDR3 is TGTGCCAGCAGTTCTGGGACTAGCGATCTCACAGATACGCAGTATTTT. This gives the protein CASSSGTSDLTDTQYF. Full variable domain (rest looked up from reference TRBV11-3 and TRBJ2-3): EAGVVQSPRYKIIEKKQPVAFWCNPISGHNTLYWYLQNLGQGPELLIRYENEEAVDDSQLPKDRFSAERLKGVDSTLKIQPAELGDSAVYLCASSSGTSDLTDTQYFGPGTRLTVL.

This chain links TRBV6-5 with TRBJ1-1, with a tentative D call TRBD1 (5 bases). The length of the CDR3 is 13 residues. The germline CDR1 and CDR2 sequences are MNHEY and SVGAGI. The ends were cut back, 2 bases at V and 7 bases at J, with 11 bases in the middle. The CDR3 bases are TGTGCCAGCAGTTACACAGGCGAGGATGAAGCTTTCTTT. Its protein is CASSYTGEDEAFF.

The V gene is TRBV4-1, the J gene TRBJ2-2; 7 bases map to TRBD2. Germline V gives CDR1 MGHRA, CDR2 YSYEKL. CDR3 size: 14 residues. Unmatched junction bases numbered 10, after V lost 8 bases and J lost 7 bases. The CDR3 loop is CASCRTRGSGELFF. The CDR3 nucleotides read TGCGCCAGCTGTAGGACTAGAGGCAGCGGGGAGCTGTTTTTT.

The chain recombines TRBV9 with TRBJ2-1; 10 bases match TRBD2. Germline values: CDR1 SGDLS, CDR2 YYNGEE. Unmatched junction bases numbered 10, after V lost 4 bases and J lost 3 bases. The CDR3 loop spans 17 amino acids. CDR3 amino acids: CASSPRAGGPHYNEQFF. CDR3 nucleotide sequence: TGTGCCAGCAGCCCTCGAGCGGGAGGGCCTCACTACAATGAGCAGTTCTTC.

This clone appeared a few times. The V call is TRBV25-1, the J call TRBJ1-1; D gene ambiguous. V was pared by 11 bases and J by 13 bases, with 17 bases between. CDR3 length: 10 residues. Germline lookup yields CDR1 MGHDK and CDR2 SYGVNS. DNA for the CDR3: TGTGCCTCAAAAGCAGGATCGGTTTTCTTT. Translating it yields CASKAGSVFF. Together with reference TRBV25-1 and TRBJ1-1, the CDR3 gives the full variable domain: EADIYQTPRYLVIGTGKKITLECSQTMGHDKMYWYQQDPGMELHLIHYSYGVNSTEKGDLSSESTVSRIRTEHFPLTLESARPSHTSQYLCASKAGSVFFGQGTRLTVV.

V and J are TRBV6-1 and TRBJ2-1; maybe TRBD1 (5 bases). Trimming took off 8 bases at V and 3 bases at J, with 14 bases between the two ends. CDR3 length: 14 amino acids. Germline lookup yields CDR1 MNHNS and CDR2 SASEGT. This chain's CDR3 is CASGSGNYYNEQFF. CDR3 nucleotide sequence: TGTGCCAGCGGGTCAGGGAATTACTACAATGAGCAGTTCTTC.

This chain's CDR3 is CASTRTSDDNEQFF. CDR3 DNA: TGTGCCAGCACTCGGACTAGCGACGACAATGAGCAGTTCTTC. V usage is TRBV6-4 and J usage is TRBJ2-1, with TRBD2 matching 9 bases. Per the germline V gene, CDR1 is MRHNA and CDR2 is SNTAGT. After removal of 7 bases from V and 5 bases from J, the junction contained 6 bases not matched to a gene. The CDR3 totals 14 residues.

The chain has TRBV6-5 and TRBJ2-7; 7 bases agree with TRBD1. Germline lookup yields CDR1 MNHEY and CDR2 SVGAGI. The CDR3 has 16 amino acids. J lost 2 bases, V lost 4 bases, and 11 bases had no gene match. CDR3 sequence (DNA): TGTGCCAGCAGTTGGCTCCGGGACAGTGAAACCTACGAGCAGTACTTC. As protein: CASSWLRDSETYEQYF.

V and J are TRBV5-1 and TRBJ2-7; 8 nucleotides agree with TRBD1. Germline-derived CDR1 and CDR2 are SGHRS and YFSETQ. The junction had 5 bases not matched to a gene; V was cut back by 0 bases and J by 3 bases. There are 15 residues in the CDR3. The CDR3 sequence is CASSLGQGLLYEQYF. The DNA of the CDR3 is TGCGCCAGCAGCTTGGGACAGGGGTTACTCTACGAGCAGTACTTC.

The chain is built from TRBV19 and TRBJ2-1; D unresolved. The CDR3 is made up of 13 amino acids. Trimming stripped 5 bases from V and 0 bases from J, with 5 bases between. The germline gives CDR1 LNHDA, CDR2 SQIVND (reference sequence). CDR3 DNA sequence: TGTGCCAGTAGTGATAGCTCCTACAATGAGCAGTTCTTC. Translating it yields CASSDSSYNEQFF.

The chain couples TRBV5-6 to TRBJ1-2, with no clear D. CDR1 and CDR2 (germline): SGHDT, YYEEEE. The V gene lost 2 bases and the J gene lost 4 bases, with 9 bases spanning the gap. The CDR3 length is 13 residues. CDR3 sequence reads: CASSFFYLYGYTF. The CDR3 nucleotides read TGTGCCAGCAGCTTCTTCTATCTCTATGGCTACACCTTC.

Written as DNA, the CDR3 is TGTGCCAGCAGTTTGATGGTAGCGTGGGAGACCCAGTACTTC. Protein sequence: CASSLMVAWETQYF. V gene TRBV6-6 combines with J gene TRBJ2-5, with D maybe TRBD2 (5 bases). V lost 4 bases, J lost 5 bases, and 14 bases lay in between. This CDR3 comprises 14 residues. The germline CDR1 and CDR2 sequences are MNHNY and SVGAGI (reference sequence).

This clone was observed a single time. The rearrangement links TRBV4-1 to TRBJ1-2; 8 bases are shared with TRBD1. V was clipped by 3 bases and J by 4 bases; unmatched bases: 10. This CDR3 is 16 amino acids long. CDR1 and CDR2 from the germline V gene are MGHRA and YSYEKL. The CDR3 nucleotides are TGCGCCAGCAGCCAGGAAATACAGGGACAGGCCTATGGCTACACCTTC. Protein product: CASSQEIQGQAYGYTF.

This clone appeared a single time. The chain is built from TRBV7-9 and TRBJ2-3; a possible D gene is TRBD1 (7 bases). There are 16 residues in the CDR3. Germline assignment: CDR1 SEHNR and CDR2 FQNEAQ (reference sequence). Trimming shortened V by 7 bases and J by 2 bases, and 19 bases separated the two germline ends. This CDR3 is CASTPWQGGVTDTQYF. In nucleotides, the CDR3 is TGTGCCAGCACCCCATGGCAGGGGGGCGTCACAGATACGCAGTATTTT.

The J gene is TRBJ1-5, the V gene TRBV6-1; TRBD1 is a possible D gene (5 bases). The CDR3 is made up of 15 amino acids. CDR1 and CDR2 from the germline V gene are MNHNS and SASEGT. V was shortened by 1 base and J by 1 base, with 8 bases between the two germline ends. CDR3 protein: CASSEEGASNQPQHF. CDR3 DNA sequence: TGTGCCAGCAGTGAAGAAGGGGCGAGCAATCAGCCCCAGCATTTT.

The CDR3 coding sequence is TGTGCCAGCAGTGAAGACTACTCTGGAAACACCATATATTTT. Protein: CASSEDYSGNTIYF. The V and J genes are TRBV2 and TRBJ1-3; no firm D call. Trimming shortened V by 1 base and J by 0 bases, and 4 bases separated the two germline ends. Germline V gives CDR1 SNHLY, CDR2 FYNNEI. The CDR3 is 14 residues long.

The chain has TRBV29-1 and TRBJ2-7; TRBD1 matches 9 bases. CDR3 length equals 14 residues. The germline CDR1 and CDR2 sequences are SQVTM and ANQGSEA. V dropped 6 bases and J dropped 1; count of bases not matched to a gene: 7. The CDR3 DNA is TGCAGCGTGACCCCCGGGACAGGGTCCTACGAGCAGTACTTC. It is translated as CSVTPGTGSYEQYF.

V is TRBV5-4 and J is TRBJ2-7; D is undetermined. V was shortened by 0 bases and J by 3 bases, with 10 bases between the two germline ends. From germline, CDR1 is SGHNT and CDR2 YYREEE (reference sequence). The CDR3 has 14 amino acids. The CDR3 DNA follows: TGTGCCAGCAGCTTGGCCGGTAGGAGCTACGAGCAGTACTTC. This sequence encodes CASSLAGRSYEQYF. The full variable domain, in which reference TRBV5-4 and TRBJ2-7 provide the parts outside the CDR3, is ETGVTQSPTHLIKTRGQQVTLRCSSQSGHNTVSWYQQALGQGPQFIFQYYREEENGRGNFPPRFSGLQFPNYSSELNVNALELDDSALYLCASSLAGRSYEQYFGPGTRLTVT.

The chain links TRBV5-1 to TRBJ2-5; D is possibly TRBD1 (5 bases). CDR1 and CDR2 from the germline V gene are SGHRS and YFSETQ. Trimming removed 0 bases from V and 5 bases from J, with 11 bases in between. The CDR3 is 14 amino acids. CDR3 in amino acids: CASSLARVRETQYF. The CDR3 DNA follows: TGCGCCAGCAGCTTGGCCAGGGTACGCGAGACCCAGTACTTC.